One sample yielded the 23 T cell receptor beta chains listed below, sequenced in a study of T-cell memory formation after mild COVID-19. TCRdb redid the calling of the 5' RACE reads with MiXCR, one entry per CDR3 protein. Altogether under 300,000 distinct CDR3 sequences are present, less than 9.5% being singletons, with the ten largest covering around a fifth. The sequenced sample was PBMCs or a T cell subset sorted from them (not recorded which). The receptors were gathered from a man younger than 35 who had mild COVID-19 (a few samples of this study predate the infection). Cell type and time point are not known.

This clonotype has at least ten counts. The chain carries TRBV7-2 and TRBJ2-3, with D perhaps TRBD2 (5 bases). In germline, CDR1 is SGHTA, CDR2 FQGNSA. The length of the CDR3 is 15 residues. The V and J ends lost 2 bases and 6 bases respectively, with 15 bases between them. CDR3 sequence reads: CASSLFSSSGDTQYF. CDR3 DNA sequence: TGTGCCAGCAGCTTATTTAGCAGTTCGGGGGATACGCAGTATTTT.

CDR3 sequence: CASSLGTGGAEQYV. As DNA, the CDR3 is TGCGCCAGCAGCTTGGGGACAGGGGGCGCCGAGCAGTACGTC. V is TRBV5-1 and J is TRBJ2-7; 11 bases match TRBD1. The CDR3 loop spans 14 amino acids. The V and J ends lost 0 bases and 6 bases, in that order; junction bases with no gene match: 2. Germline CDR1 and CDR2: SGHRS and YFSETQ.

This clonotype was detected ten times or more. The rearrangement joins TRBV7-9 to TRBJ2-3, with D perhaps TRBD1 (6 bases). V lost 3 bases and J 1 base, leaving 8 bases between the germline ends. Per germline, CDR1 SEHNR and CDR2 FQNEAQ (reference sequence). CDR3 length equals 14 residues. The CDR3 DNA reads as TGTGCCAGCAGCTTTTGGACAGGCACAGATACGCAGTATTTT. Encoded protein: CASSFWTGTDTQYF.

This clonotype was seen a handful of times. This chain joins TRBV7-2 and TRBJ2-7; 10 bases are shared with TRBD2. The CDR3 length is 15 residues. The germline V gene has CDR1 SGHTA and CDR2 FQGNSA. Unmatched junction bases numbered 5, after V lost 5 bases and J lost 1 base. The CDR3: CASSVTSGESYEQYF. The CDR3 DNA is TGTGCCAGCAGCGTAACTAGCGGGGAATCCTACGAGCAGTACTTC.

This chain joins TRBV12-3 or TRBV12-4 and TRBJ1-2; a possible D gene is TRBD1 (5 bases). V lost 5 bases and J lost 6, with 7 bases in between. CDR3 length equals 11 residues. The chain's CDR3 is CASSRDHGYTF. The CDR3 coding sequence is TGTGCCAGCAGTCGGGACCATGGCTACACCTTC.

There are many counts of this clonotype. The J gene is TRBJ2-4, the V gene TRBV6-5, with TRBD2 matching 10 bases. This CDR3 has 14 residues. Germline lookup yields CDR1 MNHEY and CDR2 SVGAGI. V was pared by 3 bases and J by 7 bases, with 3 bases of the junction left unmatched. The chain's CDR3 is CASSYGTSENIQYF. DNA for the CDR3: TGTGCCAGCAGTTATGGGACTAGCGAGAACATTCAGTACTTC.

At least ten counts were recorded for this clonotype. The genes are TRBV6-2 or TRBV6-3 and TRBJ1-2; D is perhaps TRBD1 (6 bases). V was pared by 0 bases and J by 3 bases, with 17 bases between. CDR1 is MNHEY and CDR2 is SVGEGT in the germline V gene. CDR3 length: 17 amino acids. The DNA for the CDR3 is TGTGCCAGCAGTTACTCGTTTCGTAAAAACAGGGACTATGGCTACACCTTC. Translated: CASSYSFRKNRDYGYTF.

This CDR3 reads CLTQGERGYTF. The CDR3 nucleotides are TGTCTAACTCAGGGCGAGAGAGGCTACACCTTC. V and J are TRBV19 and TRBJ1-2; a weak D match, TRBD1 (5 bases). The CDR3 is made up of 11 amino acids. Germline lookup yields CDR1 LNHDA and CDR2 SQIVND (reference sequence).

This clonotype was observed at least ten times. V is TRBV6-6 and J is TRBJ1-3, with 8 bases matching TRBD1. The germline V gene has CDR1 MNHNY and CDR2 SVGAGI (reference sequence). The CDR3 totals 14 residues. With 5 bases clipped from V and 4 bases from J, the junction kept 4 bases outside the gene matches. The CDR3 here is CASSQGAEGNTIYF. The DNA for the CDR3 is TGTGCCAGCAGTCAGGGGGCGGAAGGAAACACCATATATTTT.

In this sample, this clonotype turned up a few times. This sequence joins TRBV20-1 and TRBJ2-3; 7 bases are shared with TRBD2. The CDR3 length is 14 residues. Trimming at V came to 0 bases and at J to 3 bases, leaving 3 bases not matched to a gene. Germline loops: CDR1 DFQATT, CDR2 SNEGSKA (reference sequence). Here the CDR3 reads CSARDPGRTDTQYF. The CDR3 nucleotides read TGCAGTGCTAGAGATCCCGGGAGGACAGATACGCAGTATTTT.

This clonotype was counted a few times. The rearrangement uses TRBV20-1 and TRBJ1-2; no reliable D call. The germline V gene encodes CDR1 DFQATT and CDR2 SNEGSKA (reference sequence). V lost 2 bases and J 8 bases, leaving 9 bases between the germline ends. The length of the CDR3 is 11 residues. CDR3 nucleotides: TGCAGTGCTAGACAAACCCGGGGCTACACCTTC. The encoded protein is CSARQTRGYTF.

This clonotype was seen a few times. For the CDR3, the DNA is TGTGCCACCTGCCAGGCCCTGGATGCGGGGGCCGATGAGCAGTTCTTC. It encodes CATCQALDAGADEQFF. The rearrangement joins TRBV24-1 to TRBJ2-1; weak D call: TRBD2 (7 bases). Germline V gene lookup returns CDR1 KGHDR and CDR2 SFDVKD. V gave up 9 bases and J gave up 8 bases, with 25 bases separating them. CDR3 size: 16 residues.

There are a few counts of this clonotype. The chain links TRBV9 to TRBJ1-3, with a tentative D call TRBD1 (5 bases). Germline CDR1 is SGDLS and CDR2 is YYNGEE. The CDR3 contains 14 residues. The ends were cut back, 7 bases at V and 3 bases at J, with 14 bases in the middle. In nucleotides, the CDR3 is TGTGCCAGCGGAGGCCCAGGGCGTGGAAACACCATATATTTT. Translating it yields CASGGPGRGNTIYF.

This chain uses TRBV27 with TRBJ2-7; D may correspond to TRBD1 or TRBD2 (7 bases each). The CDR3 spans 14 residues. Germline V gives CDR1 MNHEY, CDR2 SMNVEV (reference sequence). The V end was cut by 10 bases, the J end by 4 bases, with 20 bases between. CDR3 bases: TGTGCCACCCGCCGGGCAGGGGGGGTTTACGAGCAGTACGTC. It translates to CATRRAGGVYEQYV.

This chain links TRBV5-1 with TRBJ1-2; 7 positions agree with TRBD1. This CDR3 comprises 14 residues. Germline values: CDR1 SGHRS, CDR2 YFSETQ. With V trimmed by 0 bases and J by 7 bases, 6 bases remained unmatched. CDR3 region: CASSLAEGAGGYTF. The CDR3 bases are TGCGCCAGCAGCTTGGCCGAGGGGGCGGGTGGCTACACCTTC.

This rearrangement joins TRBV4-3 to TRBJ2-7; possibly TRBD1 for D (6 bases). The ends were cut back, 1 base at V and 0 bases at J, with 10 bases in the middle. CDR1 and CDR2 (germline): LGHNA, YSLEER. The CDR3 loop spans 15 amino acids. This chain's CDR3 is CASSQGRDNSYEQYF. The CDR3 nucleotides are TGCGCCAGCAGCCAAGGTCGGGACAACTCCTACGAGCAGTACTTC.

This clonotype was observed a handful of times. This chain joins TRBV5-6 and TRBJ2-5, with 10 bases that match TRBD1. Looked up from germline, CDR1 is SGHDT and CDR2 is YYEEEE. V was pared by 5 bases and J by 7 bases, with 11 bases of the junction left unmatched. This CDR3 region has 15 residues. CDR3 DNA: TGTGCCAGCAGACGACAGGGGGCCCTCTGGGGGACCCAGTACTTC. This sequence encodes CASRRQGALWGTQYF.

This clonotype was seen only a few times. The chain recombines TRBV7-6 with TRBJ2-5, with no clear D. The CDR3 length is 12 residues. Germline loops: CDR1 SGHVS, CDR2 FNYEAQ. Trimming removed 5 bases from V and 5 bases from J, with 9 bases in between. The DNA for the CDR3 is TGTGCCAGCAGCCCAGATAGGGAGACCCAGTACTTC. This encodes CASSPDRETQYF.

The chain is built from TRBV15 and TRBJ2-5; possibly TRBD1 for D (5 bases). The germline gives CDR1 LNHNV, CDR2 YYDKDF (reference sequence). The length of the CDR3 is 15 residues. The V end lost 0 bases, the J end lost 1 base, and 9 bases lay between the germline ends. CDR3 amino acids: CATSRDRGVQETQYF. CDR3 DNA sequence: TGTGCCACCAGCAGAGATAGGGGCGTCCAAGAGACCCAGTACTTC. Full variable domain (rest looked up from reference TRBV15 and TRBJ2-5): DAMVIQNPRYQVTQFGKPVTLSCSQTLNHNVMYWYQQKSSQAPKLLFHYYDKDFNNEADTPDNFQSRRPNTSFCFLDIRSPGLGDTAMYLCATSRDRGVQETQYFGPGTRLLVL.

This chain uses TRBV7-9 with TRBJ2-1; 12 nucleotides line up with TRBD2. The CDR3 contains 15 residues. The J segment lost 6 bases and the V segment lost 5 bases, leaving 5 bases of the junction unmatched. Germline V gene data show CDR1 as SEHNR and CDR2 as FQNEAQ (reference sequence). In DNA, the CDR3 is TGTGCCAGCAGCCGACTAGCGGGGGCCCTCAATGAGCAGTTCTTC. Protein product: CASSRLAGALNEQFF.

This clonotype was picked up a small number of times. J is TRBJ2-2 and V is TRBV12-3 or TRBV12-4; no clear D gene. CDR3 size: 17 residues. Between the trimmed V and J ends, which lost 5 bases and 3 bases, there was a span of 19 bases. Here the CDR3 reads CASSRDPDGFDTGELFF. CDR3 sequence (DNA): TGTGCCAGCAGTAGGGATCCGGACGGGTTTGACACCGGGGAGCTGTTTTTT.

About this clonotype: One junction end does not reproduce the germline sequence, and a read error may be involved. The J gene is TRBJ1-4, the V gene TRBV7-6; D is possibly TRBD1 (5 bases). The CDR3 has 15 residues. Germline V gene sequence: CDR1 SGHVS, CDR2 FNYEAQ. CDR3 loop: CASSLATGRGEKLFF. CDR3 coding DNA: TGTGCCAGCAGCCTAGCGACGGGGCGGGGTGAAAAACTGTTTTTT. Full variable domain (rest looked up from reference TRBV7-6 and TRBJ1-4): GAGVSQSPRYKVTKRGQDVALRCDPISGHVSLYWYRQALGQGPEFLTYFNYEAQQDKSGLPNDRFSAERPEGSISTLTIQRTEQRDSAMYRCASSLATGRGEKLFFGSGTQLSVL.

This clonotype was observed at least ten times. The chain has TRBV20-1 and TRBJ1-2; D is possibly TRBD1 (6 bases). Germline V gene data show CDR1 as DFQATT and CDR2 as SNEGSKA (reference sequence). The CDR3 spans 13 residues. The V and J ends lost 6 bases and 7 bases respectively, with 18 bases between them. CDR3 amino acids: CSAPRGARGGYTF. Written as DNA, the CDR3 is TGCAGTGCGCCCCGGGGGGCTCGGGGTGGCTACACCTTC.